The T cell receptor (beta chain) described here comes from a study of CD8+ T cells in alopecia areata. The CDR3 totals 12 residues. In germline, CDR1 is GTSNPN, CDR2 SVGIG (reference sequence). The V end was cut by 2 bases, the J end by 3 bases, with 7 bases between. The treatment: oral pan-JAK inhibitor, 5-10 mg twice daily. RNA extraction was followed by reverse transcription into cDNA, which acted as the sequencing template. Repertoires were generated with immunoSEQ multiplex PCR, while TCRdb's copy carries only in-frame clones and drops some. The sample lists approximately 200,000 clones; roughly three fifths were seen once.

The sequencing used CD4+ T cells sorted from blood, collected at week 4, from a patient treated with tofacitinib. The receptor was isolated from a human donor with alopecia areata. The chain recombines TRBV30 with TRBJ2-5, with D perhaps matching TRBD2 (5 bases). CDR3 loop: CAWSNGKETQYF. The CDR3 DNA reads TGTGCCTGGAGTAACGGGAAAGAGACCCAGTACTTC.